This is a list of T cell receptor beta chains from one sample in a study of control samples from healthy donors and cancer patients. The data were produced by immunoSEQ multiplex PCR, yet TCRdb's version contains in-frame clones alone and is incomplete. The sample contains roughly 120,000 clones, approximately 88% of which appear only once. Sequenced: PBMCs. The receptors originated from a woman aged 55-70 years with lung cancer. The CDR3 runs from the conserved cysteine through the conserved F or W. The order of the fields is clone size, V gene, J gene, D gene, CDR3 DNA, CDR3 protein. D genes are given only for firm matches. Size tells how often a clone was seen (once, few, many) or the class of an expanded clone, and some rows leave it out.

.	TRBV19	TRBJ2-7	TRBD1	TGTGCCAGTAGTGAGGTTGGGACAGCCTACGAGCAGTACTTC	CASSEVGTAYEQYF
.	TRBV5-8	TRBJ2-3	.	TGTGCCAGCAGCTTGGGGGCGCGAGGAGATACGCAGTATTTT	CASSLGARGDTQYF
.	TRBV6-1	TRBJ1-5	.	TGTGCCAGCAGTGAACTTTCCCTTGTCGGGCCCCAGCATTTT	CASSELSLVGPQHF
.	TRBV27	TRBJ2-7	TRBD1	TGTGCCAGCAGTTTCGGACAGGGGGCCTTCGAGCAGTACTTC	CASSFGQGAFEQYF
.	TRBV7-8	TRBJ1-1	.	TGTGCCAGCAGCGCCTCACAGGGAACTGAAGCTTTCTTT	CASSASQGTEAFF
few	TRBV4-2	TRBJ1-2	.	TGTGCCAGCAGCCATGGTGGTGGCTACACCTTC	CASSHGGGYTF
.	TRBV11-2	TRBJ1-6	.	TGTGCCAGCAGCTTAGACCCAGGGGATGTTTCACCCCTCCACTTT	CASSLDPGDVSPLHF
.	TRBV27	TRBJ2-1	TRBD2	TGTGCCAGCAGTTCTAGCGGGAGTCCCAATGAGCAGTTCTTC	CASSSSGSPNEQFF
.	TRBV5-6	TRBJ2-6	.	TGTGCCAGCAAGGGAATCTCTGGGGCCAACGTCCTGACTTTC	CASKGISGANVLTF
.	TRBV7-3	TRBJ1-1	.	TGTGCCAGCAGCTTAACGGGCCAAAACCAGCCCCTTTTT	CASSLTGQNQPLF
once	TRBV5-1	TRBJ2-3	.	TGCGCCAGCAGCTTTGGGGCGTCCGACACAGATACGCAGTATTTT	CASSFGASDTDTQYF
few	TRBV20-1	TRBJ2-1	.	TGCAGTGCTAAGGATTACAATGAGCAGTTCTTC	CSAKDYNEQFF
once	TRBV9	TRBJ1-1	.	TGTGCCAGCAGCGTAGCATCTGTGGGGGGCCTCCGTTGGGACACTGAAGCTTTCTTT	CASSVASVGGLRWDTEAFF
.	TRBV12-3/TRBV12-4	TRBJ2-4	.	TGTGCCAGCAACTTAGTAGGGGCGAACATTCAGTACTTC	CASNLVGANIQYF
once	TRBV18	TRBJ2-1	TRBD2	TGTACGGGGGGAGTCTCCTACAATGAGCAGTTCTTC	CTGGVSYNEQFF
.	TRBV2	TRBJ1-6	.	TGTGCCAGCAGGACCGACGGGGTACGGGGTTCACCCCTCCACTTT	CASRTDGVRGSPLHF
.	TRBV7-9	TRBJ1-4	TRBD1	TGTGCCAGCAGCTTACCCGCCGGGACAGGGGGGGAAAAACTGTTTTTT	CASSLPAGTGGEKLFF
.	TRBV6-5	TRBJ2-1	.	TGTGCCAGCAGCAGTCGTTACCCACCTTACAATGAGCAGTTCTTC	CASSSRYPPYNEQFF
.	TRBV5-1	TRBJ1-4	TRBD1	TGCGCCAGCAGCGCCGGACAGGGAGGAAATGAAAAACTGTTTTTT	CASSAGQGGNEKLFF
.	TRBV4-1	TRBJ1-5	.	TGCGCCAGCAGCCCTAGGAGGGGTGACTCCAATCAGCCCCAGCATTTT	CASSPRRGDSNQPQHF
.	TRBV7-6	TRBJ2-2	TRBD2	TGTGCCAGCAGCTTAGGGACTAGCGCGAACACCGGGGAGCTGTTTTTT	CASSLGTSANTGELFF
.	TRBV6-5	TRBJ1-4	.	TGTGCCAGCACGTTTGGAAGCGAAAAACTGTTTTTT	CASTFGSEKLFF
.	TRBV7-9	TRBJ2-2	.	TGTGCCAGCAGCCCCTCCGGAGGGGTCACCGGGGAGCTGTTTTTT	CASSPSGGVTGELFF
.	TRBV27	TRBJ2-6	TRBD1	TGTGCCAGCAGGCCCAGACAGGGGAGTAGTTTCTCTGGGGCCAACGTCCTGACTTTC	CASRPRQGSSFSGANVLTF
.	TRBV2	TRBJ1-5	TRBD1	TGTGCCAGCAACCAGGACAGGGTCTACAATCAGCCCCAGCATTTT	CASNQDRVYNQPQHF
.	TRBV3-1/TRBV3-2	TRBJ1-5	.	TGTGCCAGCAGCCAAGTCGGGGGCAATCAGCCCCAGCATTTT	CASSQVGGNQPQHF
.	TRBV6-5	TRBJ1-3	.	TGTGCCAGCAGAACAGACTCTGGAAACACCATATATTTT	CASRTDSGNTIYF
.	TRBV6-4	TRBJ2-6	TRBD1	TGTGCCAGCAGTTCACAGGGGTTTTCCGCTGGGGCCAACGTCCTGACTTTC	CASSSQGFSAGANVLTF
.	TRBV6-1	TRBJ2-1	.	TGTGCCACCAGAGGGGGACGGTACAATGAGCAGTTCTTC	CATRGGRYNEQFF
.	TRBV3-1/TRBV3-2	TRBJ1-1	.	TGTGCCAGCAGCCAAGAAGGAGCAGGTGGCACTGAAGCTTTCTTT	CASSQEGAGGTEAFF